The following is a T cell receptor beta chain sequence with its context. Its antigen is undetermined. TCRdb fed the 5' RACE reads into MiXCR, producing one record per CDR3 protein. The sample lists 220,000 or so distinct CDR3 sequences, about 18% occurring once. The entry originates in a study of CD8 T cells in ankylosing spondylitis. Study conclusions and caveats: About 8 highly homologous variants made up a TCR beta motif that seemed to typify ankylosing spondylitis blood. Significantly higher representation of disease-linked clones was reported for matched ankylosing spondylitis synovial fluid.

The CDR3 runs to 13 residues. Trimming left V 0 bases short and J 3 bases short, with 6 bases between. In germline, CDR1 is SGHRS, CDR2 YFSETQ. The sample consisted of blood, either unsorted or a sorted T cell fraction (not recorded which). The V gene is TRBV5-1, the J gene TRBJ1-1, with D unclear. The clonotype comes from a male donor with ankylosing spondylitis. The CDR3 DNA reads TGCGCCAGCAGCTTGGACTGGGACACTGAAGCTTTCTTT. It specifies CASSLDWDTEAFF.